The rows below give T cell receptor beta chains drawn from one sample of a study of regulatory T cells in long-lasting Graves disease. TCRdb called the multiplex PCR reads again in MiXCR, with one record for every CDR3 protein. The data hold some 330,000 distinct CDR3 sequences, with about an eighth observed a single time. The same specimen was also included in a second study, on T cells in Graves' hyperthyroidism and ophthalmopathy.

Sample: peripheral blood mononuclear cells (PBMCs), taken at new diagnosis, from a patient treated with antithyroid drugs. All receptors come from a woman younger than 35 with Graves disease. Each CDR3 is given with its conserved first and last residue. The D gene is left open where the match is weak. Sizes are listed as once, few or many counts, or a class when the clone is expanded.

j_call d_call clone_size v_call cdr3_nt cdr3_aa
TRBJ2-3 - many TRBV2 TGTGCCAGCAGTGAGGCGCTAGCCGGATATGATACGCAGTATTTT CASSEALAGYDTQYF
TRBJ1-1 - many TRBV13 TGTGCCAGCAGCTTAGTGGGGACATTAAATGAAGCTTTCTTT CASSLVGTLNEAFF
TRBJ1-1 - many TRBV30 TGTGCCTGGAGTGCCTTAGGACAGAACACTGAAGCTTTCTTT CAWSALGQNTEAFF
TRBJ2-1 TRBD1 many TRBV24-1 TGTGCCACCAGTAGTCAGGGGGCAAATGATGAGCAGTTCTTC CATSSQGANDEQFF
TRBJ1-1 TRBD1 few TRBV20-1 TGCAGTGCTAGTGACTTCTACAGGGGACCGGAAGCTTTCTTT CSASDFYRGPEAFF
TRBJ1-4 - many TRBV7-2 TGTGCCAGCACCCTCGTAGTCGGGATTAATGAAAAACTGTTTTTT CASTLVVGINEKLFF
TRBJ2-3 - many TRBV20-1 TGCAGTGCCTCGGACCCGAGCGGCTTAAATACGCAGTATTTT CSASDPSGLNTQYF
TRBJ1-2 TRBD1 few TRBV7-9 TGTGCCAGCAGCTTCTCCATAACAGGGGGCGATGGCTACACCTTC CASSFSITGGDGYTF
TRBJ2-7 - many TRBV6-1 TGTGCCAGCAGTGAATTCCGGGGATACTCCTACGAGCAGTACTTC CASSEFRGYSYEQYF
TRBJ2-2 - many TRBV12-3/TRBV12-4 TGTGCCAGCAGTTTTATAGGGGGGGACACCGGGGAGCTGTTTTTT CASSFIGGDTGELFF
TRBJ2-3 TRBD2 many TRBV29-1 TGCAGCGTTGAAACCGGACTAGCGGGAGGGCCGGTTTCCACAGATACGCAGTATTTT CSVETGLAGGPVSTDTQYF